The rows below give T cell receptor beta chains drawn from one sample of a study of CD8 T cells in ankylosing spondylitis. TCRdb processed the 5' RACE reads anew with MiXCR; each CDR3 protein has one entry. The sample includes roughly 280,000 distinct CDR3 sequences, 20% seen only once; the top ten take less than 9%. The sample was blood, either unsorted or a sorted T cell fraction (not recorded which). Receptors originate from a male donor with ankylosing spondylitis or in good health (not recorded which). Both conserved end residues are part of each CDR3. A D gene is named only where the DNA matches it firmly. Clone size appears in some rows only: once, few, many, or a class for an expanded clone.

j_call: TRBJ2-3; v_call: TRBV5-1; d_call: TRBD1; clone_size: few; cdr3_length: 15; cdr3_aa: CASSDSGGAQGTQYF; cdr3_nt: TGCGCCAGCAGCGACTCTGGGGGAGCACAGGGGACGCAGTATTTT
j_call: TRBJ2-3; v_call: TRBV6-1; d_call: NA; clone_size: few; cdr3_length: 13; cdr3_aa: CASKTPSTDTQYF; cdr3_nt: TGTGCCAGCAAAACCCCTAGCACAGATACGCAGTATTTT
j_call: TRBJ1-1; v_call: TRBV12-3/TRBV12-4; d_call: NA; clone_size: NA; cdr3_length: 15; cdr3_aa: CASSFGGGTNTEAFF; cdr3_nt: TGTGCCAGCAGTTTCGGAGGGGGGACGAACACTGAAGCTTTCTTT
j_call: TRBJ2-1; v_call: TRBV10-3; d_call: NA; clone_size: few; cdr3_length: 13; cdr3_aa: CAISGYREGEQFF; cdr3_nt: TGTGCCATCAGTGGTTACAGGGAGGGTGAGCAGTTCTTC
j_call: TRBJ1-1; v_call: TRBV29-1; d_call: TRBD1; clone_size: many; cdr3_length: 13; cdr3_aa: CSVGDRGSTEAFF; cdr3_nt: TGCAGCGTGGGGGACAGGGGGTCCACTGAAGCTTTCTTT
j_call: TRBJ2-5; v_call: TRBV29-1; d_call: TRBD2; clone_size: NA; cdr3_length: 16; cdr3_aa: CSVEDEVGGAGETQYF; cdr3_nt: TGCAGCGTTGAAGACGAGGTGGGAGGGGCTGGGGAGACCCAGTACTTC
j_call: TRBJ1-5; v_call: TRBV6-2/TRBV6-3; d_call: TRBD1; clone_size: few; cdr3_length: 18; cdr3_aa: CASTPTPGQPYSNQPQHF; cdr3_nt: TGTGCCAGCACCCCCACTCCGGGACAGCCATATAGCAATCAGCCCCAGCATTTT
j_call: TRBJ2-1; v_call: TRBV11-3; d_call: TRBD1; clone_size: few; cdr3_length: 15; cdr3_aa: CASSLAGQGFDEQFF; cdr3_nt: TGTGCCAGCAGCTTAGCGGGACAGGGTTTCGATGAGCAGTTCTTC
j_call: TRBJ2-6; v_call: TRBV6-5; d_call: NA; clone_size: NA; cdr3_length: 15; cdr3_aa: CASSYSGSGANVLTF; cdr3_nt: TGTGCCAGCAGTTACTCGGGGTCTGGGGCCAACGTCCTGACTTTC
j_call: TRBJ2-2; v_call: TRBV5-1; d_call: NA; clone_size: NA; cdr3_length: 13; cdr3_aa: CASSPGQPGELFF; cdr3_nt: TGCGCCAGCAGCCCCGGACAGCCCGGGGAGCTGTTTTTT
j_call: TRBJ1-2; v_call: TRBV3-1; d_call: NA; clone_size: few; cdr3_length: 13; cdr3_aa: CASSRGSQGGYTF; cdr3_nt: TGTGCCAGCAGCCGCGGCAGCCAGGGGGGCTACACCTTC
j_call: TRBJ2-2; v_call: TRBV28; d_call: NA; clone_size: NA; cdr3_length: 12; cdr3_aa: CASRGGSGELFF; cdr3_nt: TGTGCCAGCAGGGGGGGCTCCGGGGAGCTGTTTTTT
j_call: TRBJ2-1; v_call: TRBV6-5; d_call: TRBD2; clone_size: few; cdr3_length: 14; cdr3_aa: CASSSTGTSGEQFF; cdr3_nt: TGTGCCAGCAGTTCCACCGGGACTAGCGGTGAGCAGTTCTTC
j_call: TRBJ2-2; v_call: TRBV24-1; d_call: NA; clone_size: NA; cdr3_length: 15; cdr3_aa: CATSVDKPNTGELFF; cdr3_nt: TGTGCCACCAGTGTCGACAAACCGAACACCGGGGAGCTGTTTTTT
j_call: TRBJ2-3; v_call: TRBV28; d_call: TRBD2; clone_size: NA; cdr3_length: 14; cdr3_aa: CASSRGGTQDTQYF; cdr3_nt: TGTGCCAGCAGCCGCGGGGGGACCCAAGATACGCAGTATTTT
j_call: TRBJ2-6; v_call: TRBV2; d_call: TRBD1; clone_size: NA; cdr3_length: 15; cdr3_aa: CASSGTGAGANVLTF; cdr3_nt: TGTGCCAGCAGTGGAACAGGGGCTGGGGCCAACGTCCTGACTTTC
j_call: TRBJ1-5; v_call: TRBV9; d_call: TRBD1; clone_size: few; cdr3_length: 17; cdr3_aa: CASSASTRTGVNQPQHF; cdr3_nt: TGTGCCAGCAGCGCCTCTACCCGGACAGGAGTAAATCAGCCCCAGCATTTT
j_call: TRBJ1-4; v_call: TRBV12-3/TRBV12-4; d_call: TRBD1; clone_size: NA; cdr3_length: 15; cdr3_aa: CASSRQGGSNEKLFF; cdr3_nt: TGTGCCAGCAGTCGACAGGGGGGGAGTAATGAAAAACTGTTTTTT
j_call: TRBJ2-4; v_call: TRBV6-1; d_call: TRBD2; clone_size: few; cdr3_length: 16; cdr3_aa: CATQMGGAGSKNIQYF; cdr3_nt: TGTGCCACTCAAATGGGAGGGGCCGGGTCCAAAAACATTCAGTACTTC
j_call: TRBJ2-3; v_call: TRBV5-1; d_call: NA; clone_size: few; cdr3_length: 12; cdr3_aa: CASSLVNQGQYF; cdr3_nt: TGCGCCAGCAGCTTAGTTAACCAGGGGCAGTATTTT
j_call: TRBJ2-1; v_call: TRBV6-1; d_call: TRBD2; clone_size: many; cdr3_length: 15; cdr3_aa: CASRFGTSMRPEQFF; cdr3_nt: TGTGCCAGCAGGTTCGGGACTAGCATGCGTCCTGAGCAGTTCTTC
j_call: TRBJ2-1; v_call: TRBV5-1; d_call: TRBD1; clone_size: few; cdr3_length: 16; cdr3_aa: CASSSQGDSPYNEQFF; cdr3_nt: TGCGCCAGCAGCTCTCAGGGGGACAGCCCCTACAATGAGCAGTTCTTC